Listed below are T cell receptor beta chains from one sample, sequenced in a study of blood T cell repertoires in COVID-19. Assay: immunoSEQ multiplex PCR; the TCRdb copy retains only in-frame clones and omits some. The sample lists around 170,000 clones, about 77% occurring once. The sample taken for sequencing was peripheral blood. Receptors originate from an elderly woman with acute or convalescent COVID-19. Each CDR3 is given with its conserved first and last residue. The order of the fields is D gene, clone size, V gene, J gene, CDR3 protein, CDR3 DNA. The D gene is left open where the match is weak. The size of a clone is reported for some rows only, either as once, few or many, or as a class for expanded clones.

-	-	TRBV14	TRBJ2-7	CASSQTLGGSEQYF	TGTGCCAGCAGCCAAACGCTAGGAGGCAGCGAGCAGTACTTC
-	-	TRBV27	TRBJ1-6	CASSFGAPLALHF	TGTGCCAGCAGTTTCGGAGCACCATTGGCCCTCCACTTT
TRBD1	few	TRBV28	TRBJ1-5	CASSRQGTFSNQPQHF	TGTGCCAGCAGTCGACAGGGGACCTTTAGCAATCAGCCCCAGCATTTT
TRBD2	-	TRBV27	TRBJ2-5	CASRGGEQETQYF	TGTGCCAGCAGGGGGGGGGAGCAAGAGACCCAGTACTTC
TRBD1	-	TRBV4-1	TRBJ2-5	CASSHLDRTGGETQYF	TGCGCCAGCAGCCATTTAGACAGGACAGGGGGGGAGACCCAGTACTTC
TRBD2	-	TRBV19	TRBJ2-2	CASSTGLAGVNTGELFF	TGTGCCAGTAGTACCGGACTAGCGGGAGTGAACACCGGGGAGCTGTTTTTT
-	-	TRBV7-9	TRBJ1-5	CASSAGVGQPQHF	TGTGCCAGCAGCGCAGGGGTCGGGCAGCCCCAGCATTTT
-	-	TRBV28	TRBJ1-5	CASSLFHSNQPQHF	TGTGCCAGCAGTTTATTTCATAGCAATCAGCCCCAGCATTTT
TRBD2	-	TRBV3-1/TRBV3-2	TRBJ2-7	CASSQDGGGRLRYF	TGTGCCAGCAGCCAAGACGGCGGGGGGCGCCTCCGGTACTTC
-	-	TRBV3-1/TRBV3-2	TRBJ1-5	CASSEVGHQPQHF	TGTGCCAGCAGCGAGGTTGGCCATCAGCCCCAGCATTTT
-	-	TRBV7-9	TRBJ2-7	CASSPTADSYEQYF	TGTGCCAGCAGCCCGACCGCGGATTCCTACGAGCAGTACTTC
-	-	TRBV3-1/TRBV3-2	TRBJ1-1	CASSQSRRTEAFF	TGTGCCAGCAGCCAAAGTAGGAGGACTGAAGCTTTCTTT
-	few	TRBV5-1	TRBJ1-3	CASSIQGYGNTIYF	TGCGCCAGCAGCATACAGGGTTACGGAAACACCATATATTTT
-	-	TRBV4-2	TRBJ2-7	CASSPPAGQGKFDEQYF	TGTGCCAGCAGCCCCCCTGCTGGGCAGGGCAAATTCGACGAGCAGTACTTC
TRBD1	-	TRBV5-5	TRBJ1-6	CASTHGTAFYNSPLHF	TGTGCCAGCACCCATGGGACAGCCTTTTATAATTCACCCCTCCACTTT
TRBD1	-	TRBV27	TRBJ1-2	CASSISGQGNYGYTF	TGTGCCAGCAGTATCTCCGGACAGGGAAACTATGGCTACACCTTC
TRBD2	-	TRBV28	TRBJ2-1	CASSGVLAGNNEQFF	TGTGCCAGCAGTGGAGTGCTAGCGGGAAACAATGAGCAGTTCTTC
-	few	TRBV6-5	TRBJ2-7	CASSYSATASSYEQYF	TGTGCCAGCAGTTACTCCGCGACAGCAAGCTCCTACGAGCAGTACTTC
-	-	TRBV24-1	TRBJ1-2	CATSDGDIYGYTF	TGTGCCACCAGTGATGGGGACATCTATGGCTACACCTTC
-	-	TRBV19	TRBJ1-1	CASSISGMNTEAFF	TGTGCCAGTAGTATATCAGGGATGAACACTGAAGCTTTCTTT
TRBD1	-	TRBV18	TRBJ1-5	CASSPTGGHQPQHF	TGTGCCAGCTCACCGACAGGGGGCCATCAGCCCCAGCATTTT
-	-	TRBV5-1	TRBJ1-1	CASSPFQGLNTEAFF	TGCGCCAGCAGCCCCTTTCAGGGATTGAACACTGAAGCTTTCTTT
TRBD2	few	TRBV11-3	TRBJ2-2	CASSPGLAGEGGELFF	TGTGCCAGCAGCCCGGGACTAGCGGGGGAAGGCGGGGAGCTGTTTTTT
TRBD2	-	TRBV11-3	TRBJ2-1	CASSHSGTAGDEQFF	TGTGCCAGCAGCCACTCAGGGACGGCGGGGGATGAGCAGTTCTTC
-	-	TRBV20-1	TRBJ1-1	CSASGGRSEAFF	TGCAGTGCTAGTGGGGGGCGGTCTGAAGCTTTCTTT
TRBD1	-	TRBV5-5	TRBJ1-4	CASSSQDRANEKLFF	TGTGCCAGCAGCTCCCAGGACAGGGCTAATGAAAAACTGTTTTTT
-	-	TRBV12-3/TRBV12-4	TRBJ1-2	CASSLSSYGYTF	TGTGCCAGCAGTTTAAGTAGCTATGGCTACACCTTC
TRBD2	-	TRBV6-6	TRBJ2-5	CASSYGLGLAGETQYF	TGTGCCAGCAGTTACGGTCTTGGGCTAGCGGGGGAGACCCAGTACTTC
TRBD1	few	TRBV15	TRBJ2-1	CATSRDRGTGNPNEQFF	TGTGCCACCAGCAGAGATAGAGGGACAGGGAACCCCAATGAGCAGTTCTTC
-	-	TRBV4-1	TRBJ2-2	CASSLLRNTGELFF	TGCGCCAGCAGCCTCCTAAGGAACACCGGGGAGCTGTTTTTT
TRBD1	-	TRBV6-6	TRBJ1-5	CASSYRDRGFQPQHF	TGTGCCAGCAGTTACCGGGACAGGGGGTTTCAGCCCCAGCATTTT
TRBD1	-	TRBV20-1	TRBJ1-1	CSASPGTGYTEAFF	TGCAGTGCCAGTCCCGGGACAGGATACACTGAAGCTTTCTTT
-	-	TRBV29-1	TRBJ1-6	CSVLTDNSNSPLHF	TGCAGCGTCTTGACAGATAACAGCAATTCACCCCTCCACTTT
-	-	TRBV3-1/TRBV3-2	TRBJ1-2	CASSRAPGGSYTF	TGTGCCAGCAGCCGCGCCCCCGGGGGTAGCTACACCTTC
-	-	TRBV9	TRBJ1-5	CASSVAGNQPQHF	TGTGCCAGCAGCGTAGCAGGGAATCAGCCCCAGCATTTT
TRBD2	-	TRBV5-4	TRBJ2-5	CASSYGTSGGQETQYF	TGTGCCAGCAGCTACGGGACTAGCGGGGGGCAAGAGACCCAGTACTTC
TRBD1	-	TRBV2	TRBJ1-2	CARKGGQGKNYGYTF	TGTGCCCGCAAGGGGGGACAGGGGAAAAACTATGGCTACACCTTC
-	-	TRBV28	TRBJ1-5	CASSPQGKIGPQHF	TGTGCCAGCAGTCCTCAGGGGAAGATTGGGCCCCAGCATTTT
TRBD1	-	TRBV18	TRBJ1-1	CASSPTSGTGGRYTEAFF	TGTGCCAGCTCACCAACATCCGGGACAGGGGGCCGGTACACTGAAGCTTTCTTT
-	-	TRBV18	TRBJ1-3	CASSAGPISGNTIYF	TGTGCCAGCTCCGCGGGACCGATCTCTGGAAACACCATATATTTT
TRBD2	once	TRBV7-2	TRBJ2-7	CASSFLAGAYEQYF	TGTGCCAGCAGCTTCCTAGCGGGGGCCTACGAGCAGTACTTC
-	once	TRBV7-9	TRBJ2-5	CASESWGPGETQYF	TGTGCCAGCGAGAGCTGGGGGCCAGGAGAGACCCAGTACTTC
-	few	TRBV7-8	TRBJ1-2	CASSTHYKAGEGYTF	TGTGCCAGCAGCACCCACTACAAGGCGGGTGAGGGCTACACCTTC
TRBD1	once	TRBV5-1	TRBJ2-7	CASSWGTGSIPRSSEQYF	TGCGCCAGCAGCTGGGGGACAGGGTCTATCCCTAGGTCCTCGGAGCAGTACTTC